The 18 T cell receptor beta chains presented below share a single source sample, sequenced in a study of cytomegalovirus exposure and HLA in healthy donors (dated by TCRdb to about 2017). The library was generated by the immunoSEQ multiplex PCR assay. For the multiplex PCR, a mixture combining 60 forward primers for TCR Vbeta segments and 13 reverse primers for TCR Jbeta segments was used. The immuneACCESS repertoire file appears here via TCRdb, limited to in-frame rearrangements. These files lack a portion of the clones; in checked studies, under half of the deficit traces to unresolved V genes, and the cause of the others is not known. This sample lists some 150,000 clones; about 75% were detected once. Almost 4% of the sample rests with the top ten. Sequencing was performed on PBMCs. The source is a man between 18 and 35 years old in good health and CMV-seronegative.

This chain links TRBV27 with TRBJ2-2; D perhaps matches TRBD1 (6 bases). The V gene lost 5 bases and the J gene lost 3 bases, with 13 bases spanning the gap. Germline assignment: CDR1 MNHEY and CDR2 SMNVEV (reference sequence). CDR3 size: 15 residues. The CDR3 region has the DNA TGTGCCAGCAGTCCCCAGGGGTTCGACACCGGGGAGCTGTTTTTT. As protein: CASSPQGFDTGELFF.

The chain employs TRBV2 and TRBJ1-1; D is unclear. V dropped 6 bases and J dropped 5 bases, with 13 bases sitting between them. The germline gives CDR1 SNHLY, CDR2 FYNNEI. The CDR3 length is 13 residues. The chain's CDR3 is CASRQAVRTEAFF. DNA of the CDR3: TGTGCCAGCAGGCAGGCTGTCAGGACTGAAGCTTTCTTT.

The chain recombines TRBV19 with TRBJ2-3, with a weak D call TRBD2 (5 bases). There are 16 residues in the CDR3. Trimming cost V 4 bases and J 7 bases, with 21 bases left between them. The germline V gene encodes CDR1 LNHDA and CDR2 SQIVND (reference sequence). CDR3 protein: CASSNGLPHVGNTQYF. The CDR3 DNA follows: TGTGCCAGTAGTAATGGACTGCCACACGTGGGGAATACGCAGTATTTT. Full variable domain (missing parts from reference TRBV19 and TRBJ2-3): DGGITQSPKYLFRKEGQNVTLSCEQNLNHDAMYWYRQDPGQGLRLIYYSQIVNDFQKGDIAEGYSVSREKKESFPLTVTSAQKNPTAFYLCASSNGLPHVGNTQYFGPGTRLTVL.

The chain joins TRBV9 to TRBJ2-3; 7 bases map to TRBD2. CDR3 length equals 15 residues. CDR1 and CDR2 from the germline V gene are SGDLS and YYNGEE. V dropped 3 bases and J dropped 3; count of bases not matched to a gene: 7. CDR3 DNA sequence: TGTGCCAGCAGCGGAGGGACTATAATGACAGATACGCAGTATTTT. Translating gives CASSGGTIMTDTQYF.

This rearrangement joins TRBV5-1 to TRBJ1-1; 9 bases match TRBD1. With V trimmed by 4 bases and J by 0 bases, 19 bases remained unmatched. Germline V gene sequence: CDR1 SGHRS, CDR2 YFSETQ. The CDR3 loop spans 20 amino acids. The CDR3 spells CASSGLPATQGASVNTEAFF. Here the CDR3 DNA reads TGCGCCAGCAGCGGCCTTCCCGCTACACAGGGGGCGAGCGTGAACACTGAAGCTTTCTTT.

This chain's CDR3 is CASSLRSGSEAFF. As DNA, the CDR3 is TGTGCCAGCAGTCTCCGGTCAGGCTCTGAAGCTTTCTTT. This chain uses TRBV25-1 with TRBJ1-1; unclear D gene. This CDR3 region has 13 residues. CDR1 MGHDK and CDR2 SYGVNS come from the germline V gene. V was cut by 5 bases and J by 6 bases, with 13 bases left in between.

The V gene is TRBV7-2, the J gene TRBJ2-2, with 10 bases lining up with TRBD1. The CDR3 is made up of 16 amino acids. V shed 1 base and J 6 bases; nucleotides not matched to a gene: 5. Looked up from germline, CDR1 is SGHTA and CDR2 is FQGNSA. The CDR3 loop is CASSLVRQGAAGELFF. The CDR3 bases are TGTGCCAGCAGCTTAGTCCGACAGGGGGCCGCCGGGGAGCTGTTTTTT.

On this clone: Other DNA sequences of this sample code for an identical CDR3. J is TRBJ2-3 and V is TRBV5-1; no reliable D call. The CDR3 runs to 12 residues. Per germline, CDR1 SGHRS and CDR2 YFSETQ. Trimming stripped 4 bases from V and 0 bases from J, with 3 bases between. This CDR3 is CASSPSTDTQYF. CDR3 nucleotide sequence: TGCGCCAGCAGCCCGAGCACAGATACGCAGTATTTT.

This clone was counted between two and nine times. V usage is TRBV5-5 and J usage is TRBJ1-2; D remains unclear. Looked up from germline, CDR1 is SGHKS and CDR2 is YYEKEE (reference sequence). The CDR3 length is 16 residues. Trimming took 6 bases from V and 3 from J, leaving 21 bases between them. The CDR3 coding sequence is TGTGCCAGCACTCTTGCTCTCGGGCGGAGGGACTATGGCTACACCTTC. This gives the protein CASTLALGRRDYGYTF. Supplemented by reference TRBV5-5 and TRBJ1-2, the full variable domain reads DAGVTQSPTHLIKTRGQQVTLRCSPISGHKSVSWYQQVLGQGPQFIFQYYEKEERGRGNFPDRFSARQFPNYSSELNVNALLLGDSALYLCASTLALGRRDYGYTFGSGTRLTVV.

The chain employs TRBV11-3 and TRBJ1-2, with a possible D match to TRBD1 (6 bases). The V gene lost 2 bases and the J gene lost 8 bases, with 21 bases spanning the gap. Germline V gives CDR1 SGHNT, CDR2 YENEEA. This CDR3 is built from 16 residues. This chain's CDR3 is CASSLTRDNLAKGYTF. The CDR3 DNA is TGTGCCAGCAGCTTAACACGGGACAACCTGGCGAAGGGCTACACCTTC.

The rearrangement uses TRBV2 and TRBJ2-5, with 8 bases lining up with TRBD2. V lost 3 bases and J lost 2; bases outside the gene matches: 2. Germline V gene lookup returns CDR1 SNHLY and CDR2 FYNNEI. The length of the CDR3 is 14 residues. Here the CDR3 reads CASSDLAGQETQYF. CDR3 nucleotide sequence: TGTGCCAGCAGTGACCTAGCGGGTCAAGAGACCCAGTACTTC.

V gene TRBV9 combines with J gene TRBJ2-4; 7 bases align to TRBD2. With 4 bases clipped from V and 8 bases from J, the junction kept 6 bases outside the gene matches. Germline V CDR1 and CDR2: SGDLS, YYNGEE. The CDR3 is 13 amino acids. The CDR3 here is CASSPGGLDIQYF. CDR3 nucleotides: TGTGCCAGCAGCCCCGGGGGGTTAGACATTCAGTACTTC. Combining the CDR3 with reference TRBV9 and TRBJ2-4 gives the whole variable domain DSGVTQTPKHLITATGQRVTLRCSPRSGDLSVYWYQQSLDQGLQFLIQYYNGEERAKGNILERFSAQQFPDLHSELNLSSLELGDSALYFCASSPGGLDIQYFGAGTRLSVL.

J is TRBJ2-1 and V is TRBV10-1; 9 nucleotides align to TRBD1. With V trimmed by 10 bases and J by 0 bases, 7 bases remained unmatched. The CDR3 is made up of 15 amino acids. Looked up from germline, CDR1 is WNHNN and CDR2 is SYGVQD (reference sequence). The CDR3 sequence is CATSKTGGSYNEQFF. CDR3 nucleotide sequence: TGCGCCACCTCAAAGACAGGGGGCTCCTACAATGAGCAGTTCTTC.

In DNA form, the CDR3 reads TGTGCCAGCAGTTCCGTTTCTCGGGTTGAAGAGCAGTACTTC. It encodes CASSSVSRVEEQYF. The genes are TRBV28 and TRBJ2-7; D is undetermined. The CDR3 extends over 14 amino acids. The ends were cut back, 4 bases at V and 7 bases at J, with 17 bases in the middle. Germline V gene lookup returns CDR1 MDHEN and CDR2 SYDVKM. The full variable domain, with the rest looked up from reference TRBV28 and TRBJ2-7, is DVKVTQSSRYLVKRTGEKVFLECVQDMDHENMFWYRQDPGLGLRLIYFSYDVKMKEKGDIPEGYSVSREKKERFSLILESASTNQTSMYLCASSSVSRVEEQYFGPGTRLTVT.

This sequence joins TRBV7-8 and TRBJ2-7; D gene ambiguous. Looked up from germline, CDR1 is SGHVS and CDR2 is FQNEAQ. The V gene lost 1 base and the J gene lost 1 base, with 8 bases spanning the gap. The CDR3 is 14 amino acids. This chain's CDR3 is CASSLVLQSYEQYF. DNA for the CDR3: TGTGCCAGCAGCTTAGTTTTGCAGTCCTACGAGCAGTACTTC.

The chain combines TRBV19 with TRBJ1-5, with 7 bases identical to TRBD1. This CDR3 has 17 amino acids. Germline lookup yields CDR1 LNHDA and CDR2 SQIVND (reference sequence). Losses at the gene ends were 6 bases for V and 7 bases for J; bases not matched to a gene: 18. CDR3 sequence: CASRYRGRDSYGQPQHF. The CDR3 bases are TGTGCCAGTAGGTACAGGGGCCGCGATTCATACGGGCAGCCCCAGCATTTT.

The chain is built from TRBV2 and TRBJ1-2; D is uncertain. The CDR3 has 13 residues. CDR1 and CDR2 from the germline V gene are SNHLY and FYNNEI. Trimming shortened V by 7 bases and J by 8 bases, and 17 bases separated the two germline ends. CDR3 sequence: CASNRLRSPGYTF. The CDR3 DNA follows: TGTGCCAGCAATAGGCTGAGGTCCCCCGGCTACACCTTC.

The chain joins TRBV6-1 to TRBJ2-3, with 12 bases aligning to TRBD2. The CDR3 is 16 residues long. CDR1 is MNHNS, CDR2 SASEGT, per germline. After removal of 2 bases from V and 4 bases from J, the junction contained 4 bases not matched to a gene. The CDR3 is CASSELRLAGADTQYF. Written as DNA, the CDR3 is TGTGCCAGCAGTGAACTCCGACTAGCGGGAGCAGATACGCAGTATTTT.